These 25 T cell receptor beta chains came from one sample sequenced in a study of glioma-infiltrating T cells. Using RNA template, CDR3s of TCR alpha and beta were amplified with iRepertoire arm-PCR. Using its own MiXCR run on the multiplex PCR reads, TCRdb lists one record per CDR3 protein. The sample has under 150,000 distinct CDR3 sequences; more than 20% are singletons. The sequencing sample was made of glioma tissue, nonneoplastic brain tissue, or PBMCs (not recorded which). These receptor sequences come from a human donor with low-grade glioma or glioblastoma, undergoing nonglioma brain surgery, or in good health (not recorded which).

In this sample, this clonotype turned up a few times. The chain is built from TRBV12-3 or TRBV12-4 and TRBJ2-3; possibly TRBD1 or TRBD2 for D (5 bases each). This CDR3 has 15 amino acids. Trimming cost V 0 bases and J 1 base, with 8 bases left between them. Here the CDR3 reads CASSLAGVRTDTQYF. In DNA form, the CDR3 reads TGTGCCAGCAGTTTAGCGGGGGTCCGCACAGATACGCAGTATTTT.

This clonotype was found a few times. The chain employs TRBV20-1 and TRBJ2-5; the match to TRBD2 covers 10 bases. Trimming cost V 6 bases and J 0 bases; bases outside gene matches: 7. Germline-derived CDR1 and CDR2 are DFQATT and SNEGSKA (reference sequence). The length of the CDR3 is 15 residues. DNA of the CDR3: TGCAGTGCGCCGCCTAGCGGGGGTTACCAAGAGACCCAGTACTTC. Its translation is CSAPPSGGYQETQYF.

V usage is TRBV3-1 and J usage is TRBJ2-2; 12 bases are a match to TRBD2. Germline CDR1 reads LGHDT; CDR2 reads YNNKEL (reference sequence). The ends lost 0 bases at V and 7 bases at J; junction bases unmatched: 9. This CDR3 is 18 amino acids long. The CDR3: CASSQENPSGGAIGELFF. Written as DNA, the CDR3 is TGTGCCAGCAGCCAAGAGAATCCTAGCGGGGGGGCTATCGGGGAGCTGTTTTTT.

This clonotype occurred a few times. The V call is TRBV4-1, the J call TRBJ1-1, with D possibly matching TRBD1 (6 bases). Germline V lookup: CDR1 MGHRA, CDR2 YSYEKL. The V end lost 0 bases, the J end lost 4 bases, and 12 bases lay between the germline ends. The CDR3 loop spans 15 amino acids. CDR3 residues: CASSQDRGGGTEAFF. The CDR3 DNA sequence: TGCGCCAGCAGCCAAGATAGGGGAGGGGGCACTGAAGCTTTCTTT.

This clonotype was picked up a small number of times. The CDR3 DNA reads as TGTGCCAGCAGTTCGGCAGGGAGAGATACGCAGTATTTT. Translated: CASSSAGRDTQYF. The chain recombines TRBV12-3 or TRBV12-4 with TRBJ2-3; D may match TRBD1 or TRBD2 (5 bases each). V lost 4 bases and J 5 bases, leaving 10 bases between the germline ends. The CDR3 sequence is 13 residues long.

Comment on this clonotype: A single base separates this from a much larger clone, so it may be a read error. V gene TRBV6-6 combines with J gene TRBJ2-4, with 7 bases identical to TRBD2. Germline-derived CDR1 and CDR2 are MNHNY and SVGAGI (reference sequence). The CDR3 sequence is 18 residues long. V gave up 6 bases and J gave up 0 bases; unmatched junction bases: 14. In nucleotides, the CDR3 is TGTGCCAGCAGGTCCCGGGCTACATGGGAGGGAGCCAAAAACATTCAGTACTTC. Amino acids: CASRSRATWEGAKNIQYF.

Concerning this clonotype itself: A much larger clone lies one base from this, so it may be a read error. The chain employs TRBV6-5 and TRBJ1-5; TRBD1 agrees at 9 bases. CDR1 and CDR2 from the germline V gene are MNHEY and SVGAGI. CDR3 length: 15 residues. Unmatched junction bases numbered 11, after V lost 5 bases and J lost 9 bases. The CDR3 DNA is TGTGCCAGCAGTGTTGACAGGGGGTCGTACCTGCCCCAGCATTTT. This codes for CASSVDRGSYLPQHF.

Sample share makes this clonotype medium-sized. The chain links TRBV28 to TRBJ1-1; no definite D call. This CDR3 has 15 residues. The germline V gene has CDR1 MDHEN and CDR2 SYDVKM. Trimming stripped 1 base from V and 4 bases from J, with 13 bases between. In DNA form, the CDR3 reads TGTGCCAGCAGTTTATCTGGGTTTACGAGCACTGAAGCTTTCTTT. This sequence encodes CASSLSGFTSTEAFF.

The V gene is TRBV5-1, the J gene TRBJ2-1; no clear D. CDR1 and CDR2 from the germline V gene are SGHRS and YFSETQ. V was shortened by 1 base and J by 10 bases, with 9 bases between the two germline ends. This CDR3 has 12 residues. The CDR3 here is CASSLSSLEQFF. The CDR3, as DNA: TGCGCCAGCAGCTTGTCCTCTTTAGAGCAGTTCTTC.

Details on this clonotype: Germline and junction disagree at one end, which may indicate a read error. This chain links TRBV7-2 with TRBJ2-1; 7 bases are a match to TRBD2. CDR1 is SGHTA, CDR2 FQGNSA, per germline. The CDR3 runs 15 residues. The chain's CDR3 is CASSPAGAGYNEQSF. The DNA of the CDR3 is TGTGCCAGCAGCCCGGCAGGAGCGGGGTACAATGAGCAGTCCTTC.

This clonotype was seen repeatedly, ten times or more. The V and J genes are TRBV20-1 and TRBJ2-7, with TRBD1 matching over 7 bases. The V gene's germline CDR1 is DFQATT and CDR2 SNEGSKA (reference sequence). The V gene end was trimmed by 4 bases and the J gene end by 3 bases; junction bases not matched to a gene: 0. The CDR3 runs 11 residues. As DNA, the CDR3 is TGCAGTGCTACAGGGGGCTACGAGCAGTACGTC. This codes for CSATGGYEQYV.

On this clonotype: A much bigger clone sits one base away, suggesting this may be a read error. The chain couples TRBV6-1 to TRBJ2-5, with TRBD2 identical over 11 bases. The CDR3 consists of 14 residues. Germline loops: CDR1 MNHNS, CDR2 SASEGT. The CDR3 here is CATMTSGTQETQYF. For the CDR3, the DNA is TGCGCCACCATGACTAGCGGGACCCAAGAGACCCAGTACTTC.

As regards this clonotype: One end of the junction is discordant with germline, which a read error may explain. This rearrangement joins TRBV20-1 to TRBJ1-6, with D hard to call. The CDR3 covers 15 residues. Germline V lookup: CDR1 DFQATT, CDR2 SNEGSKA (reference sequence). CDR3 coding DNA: TGCAGTGGACTCGAAACAGAAATATATAATTCACCCCACCACTTT. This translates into CSGLETEIYNSPHHF.

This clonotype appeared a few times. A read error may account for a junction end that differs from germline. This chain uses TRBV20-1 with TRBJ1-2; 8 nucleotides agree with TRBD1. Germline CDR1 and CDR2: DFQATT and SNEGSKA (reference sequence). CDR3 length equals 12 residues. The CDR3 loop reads CSARDRGRGYTF. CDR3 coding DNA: TGCAGTGCTCGAGACAGGGGTCGTGGCTACACCTTC.

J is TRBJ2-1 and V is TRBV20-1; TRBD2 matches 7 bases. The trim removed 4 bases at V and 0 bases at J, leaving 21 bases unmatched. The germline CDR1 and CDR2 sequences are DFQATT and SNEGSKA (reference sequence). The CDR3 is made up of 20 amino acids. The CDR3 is CSATPTPAAGILSSYNEQFF. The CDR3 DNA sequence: TGCAGTGCTACCCCAACCCCTGCAGCGGGGATTTTGAGCTCCTACAATGAGCAGTTCTTC.

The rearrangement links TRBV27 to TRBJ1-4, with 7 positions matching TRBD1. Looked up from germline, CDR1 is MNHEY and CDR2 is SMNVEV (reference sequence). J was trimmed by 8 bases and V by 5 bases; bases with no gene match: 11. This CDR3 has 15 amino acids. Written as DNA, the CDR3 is TGTGCCAGCAGTCGACAGGGTGGGCGAGACGAAAAACTGTTTTTT. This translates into CASSRQGGRDEKLFF.

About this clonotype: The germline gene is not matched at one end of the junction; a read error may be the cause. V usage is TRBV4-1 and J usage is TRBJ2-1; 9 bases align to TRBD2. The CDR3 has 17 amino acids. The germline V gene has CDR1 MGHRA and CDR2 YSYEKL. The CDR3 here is CASSQDKDSGGTNEQFF. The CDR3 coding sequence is TGTGCCAGCAGCCAAGATAAGGATAGCGGGGGAACCAATGAGCAGTTCTTC.

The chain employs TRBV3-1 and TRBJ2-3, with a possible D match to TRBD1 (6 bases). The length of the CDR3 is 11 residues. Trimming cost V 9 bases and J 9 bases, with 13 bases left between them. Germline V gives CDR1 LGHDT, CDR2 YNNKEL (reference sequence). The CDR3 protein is CASLGALTQYF. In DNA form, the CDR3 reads TGTGCCAGTCTGGGGGCACTCACGCAGTATTTT.

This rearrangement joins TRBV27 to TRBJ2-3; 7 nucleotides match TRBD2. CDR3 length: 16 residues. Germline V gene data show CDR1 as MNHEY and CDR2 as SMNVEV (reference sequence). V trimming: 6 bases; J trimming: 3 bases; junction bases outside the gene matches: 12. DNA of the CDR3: TGTGCCAGCAGCTCGTATAGCGGGTTAGGGACAGATACGCAGTATTTT. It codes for CASSSYSGLGTDTQYF.

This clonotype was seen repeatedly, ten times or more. The CDR3 loop reads CASSLLGGNQPQHF. The CDR3 nucleotides are TGTGCCAGCAGCTTACTTGGGGGCAATCAGCCCCAGCATTTT. This chain uses TRBV7-8 with TRBJ1-5; D is uncertain. Trimming cost V 2 bases and J 2 bases, with 7 bases left between them. The CDR3 loop spans 14 amino acids. Germline V gene sequence: CDR1 SGHVS, CDR2 FQNEAQ.

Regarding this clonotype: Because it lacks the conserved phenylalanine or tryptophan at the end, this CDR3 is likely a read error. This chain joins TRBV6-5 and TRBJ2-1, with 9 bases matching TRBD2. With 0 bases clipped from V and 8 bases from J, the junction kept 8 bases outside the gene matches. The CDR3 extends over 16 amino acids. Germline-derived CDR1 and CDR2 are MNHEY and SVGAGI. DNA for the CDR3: TGTGCCAGCAGTTACTCGCAAAGCGGGGGGCAAGATGAGCAGTTCTTA. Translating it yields CASSYSQSGGQDEQFL.

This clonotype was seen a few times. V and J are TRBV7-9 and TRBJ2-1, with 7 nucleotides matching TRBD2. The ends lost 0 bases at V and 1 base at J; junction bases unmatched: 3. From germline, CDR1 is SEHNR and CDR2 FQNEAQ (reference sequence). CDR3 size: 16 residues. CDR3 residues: CASSLAAGVSYNEQFF. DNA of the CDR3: TGTGCCAGCAGCTTAGCTGCGGGGGTATCCTACAATGAGCAGTTCTTC.

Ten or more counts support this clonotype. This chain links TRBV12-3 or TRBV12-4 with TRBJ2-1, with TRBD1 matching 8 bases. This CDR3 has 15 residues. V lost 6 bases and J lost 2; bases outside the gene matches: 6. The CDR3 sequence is CASSRQGLTYNEQFF. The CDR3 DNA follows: TGTGCCAGCAGCCGACAGGGGCTCACCTACAATGAGCAGTTCTTC.

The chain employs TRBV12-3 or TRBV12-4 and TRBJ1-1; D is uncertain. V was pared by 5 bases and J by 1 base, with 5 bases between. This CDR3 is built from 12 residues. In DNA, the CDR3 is TGTGCCAGCAGTAACTCGAACACTGAAGCTTTCTTT. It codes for CASSNSNTEAFF.

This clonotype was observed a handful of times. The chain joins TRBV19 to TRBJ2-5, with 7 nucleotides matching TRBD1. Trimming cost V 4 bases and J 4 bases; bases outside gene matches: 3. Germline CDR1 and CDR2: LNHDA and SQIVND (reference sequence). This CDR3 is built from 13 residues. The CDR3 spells CASSNGQVETQYF. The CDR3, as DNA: TGTGCCAGTAGTAACGGACAGGTAGAGACCCAGTACTTC.